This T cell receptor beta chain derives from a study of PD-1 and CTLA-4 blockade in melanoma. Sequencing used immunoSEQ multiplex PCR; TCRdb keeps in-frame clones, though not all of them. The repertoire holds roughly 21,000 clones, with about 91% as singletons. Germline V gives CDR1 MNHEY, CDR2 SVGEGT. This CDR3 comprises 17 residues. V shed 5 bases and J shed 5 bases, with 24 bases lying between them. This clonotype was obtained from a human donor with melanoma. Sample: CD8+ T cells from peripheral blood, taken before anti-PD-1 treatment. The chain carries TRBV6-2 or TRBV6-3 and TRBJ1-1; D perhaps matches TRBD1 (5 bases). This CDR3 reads CASSTFFTGEGGTEAFF. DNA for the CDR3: TGTGCCAGCAGTACCTTCTTCACGGGGGAAGGAGGGACTGAAGCTTTCTTT.